The rows below give T cell receptor beta chains drawn from one sample of a study of tumor and adjacent non-tumor tissue in lung cancer. TCRdb called the multiplex PCR reads again in MiXCR, with one record for every CDR3 protein. The profile shows about 79,000 distinct CDR3 sequences, 72% of them singletons. Sequencing was done on a sample of lung tumor tissue. These receptors were collected from a woman between 40 and 50 years old with non-small cell lung cancer. CDR3s include the opening cysteine and the closing phenylalanine or tryptophan. Fields, in order: D gene, V gene, clone size, J gene, CDR3 protein, CDR3 DNA. D genes are given only for firm matches. Some rows have no size entry. The others give once, few or many, or a class for an expanded clone.

D gene: .
V gene: TRBV10-3
clone size: few
J gene: TRBJ2-1
CDR3 protein: CAISGLQRADNEQFF
CDR3 DNA: TGTGCCATCAGTGGGTTACAGAGGGCCGACAATGAGCAGTTCTTC

D gene: TRBD1
V gene: TRBV20-1
clone size: .
J gene: TRBJ2-3
CDR3 protein: CNAIGTGSATDTQYF
CDR3 DNA: TGCAATGCTATAGGGACAGGGAGCGCCACAGATACGCAGTATTTT

D gene: TRBD2
V gene: TRBV30
clone size: .
J gene: TRBJ2-5
CDR3 protein: CAWSVGLAGGKGDTQYF
CDR3 DNA: TGTGCCTGGAGTGTAGGGCTAGCGGGAGGGAAGGGAGATACCCAGTACTTC

D gene: TRBD2
V gene: TRBV12-3/TRBV12-4
clone size: .
J gene: TRBJ2-1
CDR3 protein: CASSSSGATYNEQFF
CDR3 DNA: TGTGCCAGCAGTTCTAGCGGGGCTACCTACAATGAGCAGTTCTTC

D gene: .
V gene: TRBV20-1
clone size: many
J gene: TRBJ2-5
CDR3 protein: CSASGKQETQYF
CDR3 DNA: TGCAGTGCTAGCGGAAAGCAAGAGACCCAGTACTTC

D gene: TRBD1
V gene: TRBV5-4
clone size: .
J gene: TRBJ1-1
CDR3 protein: CAISRDRNSEAFF
CDR3 DNA: TGTGCCATCAGCAGGGACAGAAACAGTGAAGCTTTCTTT

D gene: .
V gene: TRBV28
clone size: .
J gene: TRBJ2-5
CDR3 protein: CASSFRGRQADEPQYF
CDR3 DNA: TGTGCCAGCAGTTTCCGGGGCAGACAGGCCGACGAGCCCCAGTACTTC

D gene: TRBD2
V gene: TRBV29-1
clone size: .
J gene: TRBJ2-2
CDR3 protein: CSVKREGRTGELLF
CDR3 DNA: TGCAGCGTTAAGCGGGAGGGTAGAACCGGGGAGCTATTATTT

D gene: .
V gene: TRBV6-1
clone size: many
J gene: TRBJ2-1
CDR3 protein: CASSELGLNEQFF
CDR3 DNA: TGTGCCAGCAGTGAACTCGGTCTTAATGAGCAGTTCTTC

D gene: TRBD1
V gene: TRBV11-2
clone size: .
J gene: TRBJ1-2
CDR3 protein: CASILSQGAYGYTF
CDR3 DNA: TGTGCCAGCATATTGTCTCAGGGGGCCTATGGCTACACCTTC

D gene: .
V gene: TRBV28
clone size: .
J gene: TRBJ2-1
CDR3 protein: CTSCFGFDSTLSYNEQFF
CDR3 DNA: TGTACCAGCTGTTTCGGGTTTGACTCTACACTCTCCTACAATGAGCAGTTCTTC